This TCR beta chain was observed in a study of T cells in Graves' hyperthyroidism and ophthalmopathy. Background on the study: Peripheral blood was secured at the point of initial diagnosis, before any treatment.

Amplified TCR beta CDR3 regions derived from RNA transcripts. First-round RT-PCR with HTBI primers amplified the TCR CDR3 region. TCRdb recomputed calls from the multiplex PCR reads with MiXCR, one row per CDR3 protein. The data show about 320,000 distinct CDR3 sequences, 16% seen once. The study excluded patients with uncontrolled infection, other autoimmune disease, pregnancy or lactation. An approximately 10 ml volume of fresh peripheral blood provided the PBMCs. Per germline, CDR1 SGHTA and CDR2 FQGNSA. This CDR3 is 11 amino acids long. The V end lost 7 bases, the J end lost 6 bases, and 10 bases lay between the germline ends.

The V and J genes are TRBV7-2 and TRBJ2-7; D not resolved. The TCR comes from a man in his thirties or forties with Graves' hyperthyroidism. The sequencing sample was made of blood. Here the CDR3 DNA reads TGTGCCAGCACCAAAGCAATCGAGCAGTACTTC. Translation: CASTKAIEQYF.